Each of the 2 T cell receptor beta chains below was sequenced from the same sample in a study of shared clonotypes between healthy human individuals. The data were produced by immunoSEQ multiplex PCR, yet TCRdb's version contains in-frame clones alone and is incomplete. The repertoire consists of roughly 2,000,000 clones, with about 95% occurring once and the leading ten covering 1% to 1.5%. Terminally differentiated effector memory CD45RA+ cells were left out of the naive CD8 fraction, which was CD45RO-negative and positively selected for CCR7. What was sequenced was naive CD8+ T cells sorted from blood. These receptors were collected from a man between 18 and 35 years old in good health.

CDR3 residues: CASSLYSNQPQHF. CDR3 in DNA: TGTGCCAGCAGCCTCTATAGCAATCAGCCCCAGCATTTT. The chain combines TRBV11-1 with TRBJ1-5; D is uncertain. Germline-derived CDR1 and CDR2 are SGHAT and FQDESV (reference sequence). This CDR3 has 13 residues. Trimming shortened V by 5 bases and J by 0 bases, and 5 bases separated the two germline ends.

This sequence joins TRBV7-8 and TRBJ2-7; no definite D call. Trimming took off 7 bases at V and 0 bases at J, with 10 bases between the two ends. This CDR3 has 13 amino acids. CDR1 and CDR2 from the germline V gene are SGHVS and FQNEAQ. CDR3 nucleotides: TGTGCCAGCACCGTCAGAGGCTCCTACGAGCAGTACTTC. Translation gives CASTVRGSYEQYF.